This T cell receptor beta chain stems from a study of T-cell memory formation after mild COVID-19. General observations from the study: Memory sampled before infection contained some responding clones, suggesting cross-reactive memory joined.

A word on this clonotype: The antigen remains undetermined.

TCRdb recomputed calls from the 5' RACE reads with MiXCR, one row per CDR3 protein. The data show 250,000 to 350,000 distinct CDR3 sequences, about 15% seen once. The CDR3 loop spans 14 amino acids. The germline gives CDR1 LNHNV, CDR2 YYDKDF (reference sequence). V lost 0 bases and J lost 5, with 8 bases in between. V usage is TRBV15 and J usage is TRBJ2-1; a possible D gene is TRBD1 (5 bases). The clonotype comes from a man aged 18 to 30 who had mild COVID-19 (a few samples of this study predate the infection). Cell type and time point are not known. Sequenced sample: PBMCs or a T cell subset sorted from them (not recorded which). CDR3 sequence reads: CATSREIGDNEQFF. The CDR3 DNA reads as TGTGCCACCAGCAGAGAGATAGGGGACAATGAGCAGTTCTTC.